This T cell receptor beta chain was sequenced during a study of early T cells in non-severe SARS-CoV-2 infection. About the research overall: The authors sequenced bulk RNA from unsorted whole blood, leaving chains unpaired. Notes on the study in general: Database matching using VDJdb favored anti-spike CD8 responses, with private and CD4 specificities left missing.

The CDR3 totals 14 residues. The germline gives CDR1 SGHVS, CDR2 FNYEAQ. cDNA molecules, individually, were tagged with unique molecular identifiers. TCRdb itself ran the 5' RACE reads through MiXCR, one entry per CDR3 protein. The sample lists 80,000 to 100,000 distinct CDR3 sequences; approximately 14% were seen once. The table lists this clonotype with a count of one. Its specificity is not known. Mismatch with germline at one junction end may stem from a read error. The chain links TRBV7-6 to TRBJ2-1; D gene ambiguous. The specimen sequenced was whole blood. The sequence came from an adult who was a healthcare worker with PCR-confirmed SARS-CoV-2 infection or an uninfected control (not recorded which). The CDR3 sequence: CASSPDVSYNGQFF. CDR3 nucleotide sequence: TGTGCCAGCAGCCCTGACGTCTCCTACAATGGGCAGTTCTTC.